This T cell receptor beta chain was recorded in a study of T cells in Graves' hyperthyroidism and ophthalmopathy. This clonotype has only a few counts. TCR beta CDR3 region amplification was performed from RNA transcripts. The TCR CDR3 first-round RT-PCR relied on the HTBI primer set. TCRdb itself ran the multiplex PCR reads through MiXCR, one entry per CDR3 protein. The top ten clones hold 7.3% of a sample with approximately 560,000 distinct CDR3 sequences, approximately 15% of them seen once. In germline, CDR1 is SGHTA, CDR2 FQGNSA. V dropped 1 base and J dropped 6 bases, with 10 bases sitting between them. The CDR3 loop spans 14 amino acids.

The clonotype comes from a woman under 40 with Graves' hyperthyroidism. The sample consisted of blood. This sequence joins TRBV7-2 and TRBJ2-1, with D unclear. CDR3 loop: CASSLEASRNEQFF. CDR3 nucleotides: TGTGCCAGCAGCTTAGAAGCCAGCCGCAATGAGCAGTTCTTC.